The next 18 T cell receptor beta chains were all read from a single sample in a study of OX40 agonist ivuxolimab in advanced cancers. Library generation was performed with the immunoSEQ multiplex PCR assay. In TCRdb, the immuneACCESS table is reduced to in-frame sequences with V and J assigned. These tables do not hold every clone; where another copy was compared, an unresolved V gene accounts for under half, and the others remain unexplained. Across this sample there are tens of thousands of clones, with 70% to 90% seen only once. More than 0.5% of the sample belongs to the ten largest clones. The material was CD4+ or CD8+ T cells sorted from blood, obtained in a trial of the OX40 agonist ivuxolimab. These receptors were obtained from an adult with an advanced solid tumor such as melanoma, head and neck, liver or kidney cancer.

The chain uses TRBV28 and TRBJ2-7; D gene unclear. In germline, CDR1 is MDHEN, CDR2 SYDVKM. The V end lost 6 bases, the J end lost 2 bases, and 5 bases lay between the germline ends. The CDR3 consists of 11 residues. DNA for the CDR3: TGTGCCAGCAGGGCCCCCTACGAGCAGTACTTC. It yields the protein CASRAPYEQYF.

The gene calls are TRBV27 and TRBJ2-3; 9 bases are shared with TRBD2. This CDR3 is 17 amino acids long. V shed 8 bases, J shed 2 bases, and the junction held 14 bases outside the gene matches. CDR1 MNHEY and CDR2 SMNVEV come from the germline V gene (reference sequence). The chain's CDR3 is CASRSLAGKSFTDTQYF. For the CDR3, the DNA is TGTGCCAGCCGTTCCCTAGCGGGAAAAAGCTTCACAGATACGCAGTATTTT.

This chain joins TRBV30 and TRBJ2-2; TRBD1 or TRBD2 may be the D gene (5 bases each). The CDR3 runs to 16 residues. V shed 1 base and J shed 0 bases, with 12 bases lying between them. Germline lookup yields CDR1 GTSNPN and CDR2 SVGIG (reference sequence). For the CDR3, the DNA is TGTGCCTGGAGTGCTTTTGGGGGTACGAACACCGGGGAGCTGTTTTTT. Translation: CAWSAFGGTNTGELFF.

The chain uses TRBV19 and TRBJ1-1; D is undetermined. In germline, CDR1 is LNHDA, CDR2 SQIVND (reference sequence). The CDR3 runs 13 residues. The V and J ends lost 4 bases and 1 base respectively, with 7 bases between them. CDR3 coding DNA: TGTGCCAGTAGTAAATACGGGAACACTGAAGCTTTCTTT. As protein: CASSKYGNTEAFF.

The rearrangement uses TRBV5-4 and TRBJ2-3, with no clear D. The CDR3 is 15 residues long. From germline, CDR1 is SGHNT and CDR2 YYREEE (reference sequence). Trimming shortened V by 3 bases and J by 3 bases, and 14 bases separated the two germline ends. CDR3 residues: CASSSGPTKTDTQYF. The CDR3, as DNA: TGTGCCAGCAGCTCGGGTCCCACGAAAACAGATACGCAGTATTTT.

Concerning this clone itself: One end of the junction fails to match germline, which may point to a read error. The rearrangement links TRBV5-1 to TRBJ2-7; D might be TRBD2 (5 bases). The CDR3 sequence is 14 residues long. Germline V gives CDR1 SGHRS, CDR2 YFSETQ. In nucleotides, the CDR3 is TGCGCCAGCACCTTGGAGGCAGGATCCTACGAGCAGTACTTC. Residues: CASTLEAGSYEQYF.

This chain connects TRBV5-4 to TRBJ1-2; weak D call: TRBD1 (5 bases). Germline loops: CDR1 SGHNT, CDR2 YYREEE (reference sequence). CDR3 length: 15 residues. Deletions cut 0 bases from V and 8 bases from J, with 17 bases between. The CDR3 bases are TGTGCCAGCAGCTTGGTAGGTCAGGGACCGGGGGGCTACACCTTC. Protein product: CASSLVGQGPGGYTF.

About this clone itself: Being one base from a much bigger clone, this may be a read error. The chain is built from TRBV27 and TRBJ2-7; 8 nucleotides align to TRBD1. V shed 0 bases and J 2 bases; nucleotides not matched to a gene: 6. The CDR3 spans 16 residues. Germline lookup yields CDR1 MNHEY and CDR2 SMNVEV (reference sequence). CDR3 coding DNA: TGTGCCAGCAGTTTATCCGTGGACAGGGCGGCCTACGAGCAGTACTTC. Amino acid sequence: CASSLSVDRAAYEQYF.

This sequence joins TRBV6-6 and TRBJ2-1; D may be TRBD1 (5 bases). Germline CDR1 is MNHNY and CDR2 is SVGAGI (reference sequence). The CDR3 loop spans 11 amino acids. Trimming took off 2 bases at V and 9 bases at J, with 5 bases between the two ends. CDR3 DNA: TGTGCCAGCAGTTACAGGGGTGAGCAGTTCTTC. This encodes CASSYRGEQFF.

The V and J genes are TRBV6-5 and TRBJ2-5; 9 nucleotides agree with TRBD2. J lost 5 bases, V lost 6 bases, and 4 bases had no gene match. The length of the CDR3 is 13 residues. Germline V lookup: CDR1 MNHEY, CDR2 SVGAGI. CDR3 sequence (DNA): TGTGCCAGCAGCACAGGACTAGCGGAGACCCAGTACTTC. This encodes CASSTGLAETQYF.

The V gene is TRBV5-4, the J gene TRBJ2-7; unclear D gene. Germline V gene data show CDR1 as SGHNT and CDR2 as YYREEE (reference sequence). V shed 0 bases and J shed 2 bases, with 9 bases lying between them. The CDR3 is 14 amino acids. The CDR3 region is CASSLEQRAYEQYF. CDR3 in DNA: TGTGCCAGCAGCTTGGAACAGAGAGCCTACGAGCAGTACTTC. Complete variable domain (other parts from reference TRBV5-4 and TRBJ2-7): ETGVTQSPTHLIKTRGQQVTLRCSSQSGHNTVSWYQQALGQGPQFIFQYYREEENGRGNFPPRFSGLQFPNYSSELNVNALELDDSALYLCASSLEQRAYEQYFGPGTRLTVT.

This chain joins TRBV28 and TRBJ2-5; the match to TRBD1 covers 10 bases. V trimming: 4 bases; J trimming: 5 bases; junction bases outside the gene matches: 7. The CDR3 sequence is 15 residues long. Germline assignment: CDR1 MDHEN and CDR2 SYDVKM. CDR3 bases: TGTGCCAGCAGTTGGACAGGGGGAGTCATGGAGACCCAGTACTTC. This gives the protein CASSWTGGVMETQYF.

This clone appeared once. The gene calls are TRBV6-5 and TRBJ1-1, with a tentative D call TRBD1 (5 bases). There are 15 residues in the CDR3. CDR1 is MNHEY, CDR2 SVGAGI, per germline. Trimming stripped 2 bases from V and 0 bases from J, with 10 bases between. CDR3 nucleotide sequence: TGTGCCAGCAGTTACAGGGGCAGCATGAACACTGAAGCTTTCTTT. Protein sequence: CASSYRGSMNTEAFF.

The rearrangement uses TRBV25-1 and TRBJ2-7; D is undetermined. Germline-derived CDR1 and CDR2 are MGHDK and SYGVNS. The CDR3 contains 12 residues. The V and J ends lost 2 bases and 2 bases respectively, with 4 bases between them. CDR3 nucleotide sequence: TGTGCCAGCAGTGAAGCAGCCTACGAGCAGTACTTC. Amino acid sequence: CASSEAAYEQYF.

The V gene is TRBV10-3, the J gene TRBJ1-5, with a possible D match to TRBD1 (5 bases). V was clipped by 6 bases and J by 0 bases, with 9 bases between them. This CDR3 contains 14 residues. The germline CDR1 and CDR2 sequences are ENHRY and SYGVKD. The CDR3 sequence is CAIREDNSNQPQHF. The CDR3 nucleotides read TGTGCCATCAGGGAGGACAATAGCAATCAGCCCCAGCATTTT.

The chain combines TRBV28 with TRBJ2-7; no firm D call. CDR1 and CDR2 from the germline V gene are MDHEN and SYDVKM. Deletions cut 5 bases from V and 2 bases from J, with 7 bases between. The CDR3 sequence is 12 residues long. This chain's CDR3 is CASSLPPYEQYF. The CDR3, as DNA: TGTGCCAGCAGTCTCCCCCCCTACGAGCAGTACTTC.

The chain has TRBV27 and TRBJ2-7; 7 bases fit TRBD1. Germline CDR1 is MNHEY and CDR2 is SMNVEV (reference sequence). Losses at the gene ends were 4 bases for V and 7 bases for J; bases not matched to a gene: 7. The length of the CDR3 is 13 residues. The CDR3 spells CASSWTGLGEQYF. CDR3 DNA sequence: TGTGCCAGCAGTTGGACAGGCTTAGGGGAGCAGTACTTC.

The gene calls are TRBV10-3 and TRBJ2-1; D may correspond to TRBD1 or TRBD2 (5 bases each). The germline V gene has CDR1 ENHRY and CDR2 SYGVKD. The CDR3 loop spans 15 amino acids. V lost 8 bases and J 7 bases, leaving 21 bases between the germline ends. CDR3 nucleotides: TGTGCCATCGCCTACCGGGACGGTGTGACAAATGAGCAGTTCTTC. Its translation: CAIAYRDGVTNEQFF.